Below, 2 T cell receptor beta chains from the same sample are listed, as sequenced in a study of shared clonotypes between healthy human individuals (dated by TCRdb to 2018 to 2021). To prepare the library, the immunoSEQ multiplex PCR assay was applied. Drawn from immuneACCESS, this table holds only the in-frame rearrangements with V and J called that TCRdb kept. Clones are partly lost; checked studies trace under half to an unresolved V gene and leave the rest unexplained. The sample table records about 2 million clones; 90% to 95% of these occur just once. The ten largest clones take up roughly 0.13% of the sample. The sample consisted of naive CD4+ T cells sorted from blood. Taken with the paper, the label for cell subset or site translates to: CD45RA+ positively selected. These receptors all come from a man between 18 and 35 years old in good health.

The chain carries TRBV28 and TRBJ1-4; D unclear. This CDR3 comprises 14 residues. V lost 5 bases and J 7 bases, leaving 14 bases between the germline ends. Germline CDR1 is MDHEN and CDR2 is SYDVKM. The CDR3 DNA is TGTGCCAGCAGTCCCTCTCCCGAGGGTGAAAAACTGTTTTTT. Its protein is CASSPSPEGEKLFF.

V and J are TRBV6-6 and TRBJ1-5; D not certain. The V gene lost 5 bases and the J gene lost 5 bases, with 13 bases spanning the gap. CDR1 is MNHNY and CDR2 is SVGAGI in the germline V gene (reference sequence). This CDR3 comprises 14 residues. The CDR3 coding sequence is TGTGCCAGCAGTGATTCTGGACTCTATCAGCCCCAGCATTTT. Protein sequence: CASSDSGLYQPQHF.